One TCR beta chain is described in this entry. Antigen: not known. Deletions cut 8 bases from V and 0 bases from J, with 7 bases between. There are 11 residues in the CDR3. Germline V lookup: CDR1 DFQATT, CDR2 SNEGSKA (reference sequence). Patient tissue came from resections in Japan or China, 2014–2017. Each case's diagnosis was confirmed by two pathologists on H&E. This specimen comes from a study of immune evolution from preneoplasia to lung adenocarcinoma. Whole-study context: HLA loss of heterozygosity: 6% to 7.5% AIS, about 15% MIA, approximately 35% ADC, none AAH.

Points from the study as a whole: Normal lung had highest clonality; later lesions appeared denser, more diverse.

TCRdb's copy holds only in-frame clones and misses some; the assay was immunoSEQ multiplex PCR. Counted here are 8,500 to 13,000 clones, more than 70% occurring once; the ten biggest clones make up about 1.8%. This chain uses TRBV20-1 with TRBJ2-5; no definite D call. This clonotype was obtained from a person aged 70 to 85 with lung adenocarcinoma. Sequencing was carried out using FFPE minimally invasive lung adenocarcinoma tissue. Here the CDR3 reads CSTEYQETQYF. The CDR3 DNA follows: TGCAGTACAGAGTACCAAGAGACCCAGTACTTC.